The 4 T cell receptor beta chains reported below all come from one sample, sequenced in a study of regulatory T cells in long-lasting Graves disease. Library construction for TCR beta used iRepertoire HTBI primers and Arm-PCR of CDR3 regions. TCRdb fed the multiplex PCR reads into MiXCR, producing one record per CDR3 protein. The sample shows about 420,000 distinct CDR3 sequences, around 15% of them seen only once. The time point: newly diagnosed GD, antithyroid drugs for less than 3 months. Scientists built the TCR library using RNA that was extracted from PBMCs. This same sample was also part of a study on T cells in Graves' hyperthyroidism and ophthalmopathy.

Sequenced here: peripheral blood mononuclear cells (PBMCs), sampled at new diagnosis, from a patient treated with antithyroid drugs. These receptors were collected from a woman aged 18-30 years with Graves disease.

The chain joins TRBV6-2 or TRBV6-3 to TRBJ1-5; D not resolved. Germline V gene lookup returns CDR1 MNHEY and CDR2 SVGEGT. This CDR3 has 15 amino acids. Trimming cost V 11 bases and J 0 bases, with 17 bases left between them. CDR3 protein: CAGTKPLGSNQPQHF. The CDR3 DNA is TGTGCCGGCACCAAGCCCCTAGGTAGCAATCAGCCCCAGCATTTT.

This clonotype has a count of ten or more. The V and J genes are TRBV2 and TRBJ2-7; weak D call: TRBD1 (6 bases). This CDR3 spans 13 amino acids. CDR1 and CDR2 (germline): SNHLY, FYNNEI. With 7 bases removed from V and 5 bases from J, the gap between germline ends came to 15 bases. CDR3 residues: CASKPQGIDEQYF. In nucleotides, the CDR3 is TGTGCCAGCAAACCACAGGGTATTGACGAGCAGTACTTC. The full variable domain, rest sourced from reference TRBV2 and TRBJ2-7, is EPEVTQTPSHQVTQMGQEVILRCVPISNHLYFYWYRQILGQKVEFLVSFYNNEISEKSEIFDDQFSVERPDGSNFTLKIRSTKLEDSAMYFCASKPQGIDEQYFGPGTRLTVT.

This clonotype was seen at least ten times. The V call is TRBV12-3 or TRBV12-4, the J call TRBJ2-7; TRBD2 agrees at 7 bases. After removal of 1 base from V and 4 bases from J, the junction contained 10 bases not matched to a gene. CDR3 length: 16 amino acids. CDR3 DNA: TGTGCCAGCAGTTTAGAGAACGGGAGGACCAAATACGAGCAGTACTTC. Residues: CASSLENGRTKYEQYF.

V is TRBV7-9 and J is TRBJ2-3; 14 bases fit TRBD2. The CDR3 is made up of 16 amino acids. The junction had 7 bases not matched to a gene; V was cut back by 5 bases and J by 6 bases. The germline V gene encodes CDR1 SEHNR and CDR2 FQNEAQ (reference sequence). CDR3 residues: CASSPGTSGSFDTQYF. CDR3 DNA: TGTGCCAGCAGCCCAGGGACTAGCGGGAGTTTCGATACGCAGTATTTT.